Each of the 32 T cell receptor beta chains below was sequenced from the same sample in a study of shared clonotypes between healthy human individuals. Only in-frame clones appear in the TCRdb table, and some are missing; sequencing was by immunoSEQ multiplex PCR. The sample lists a few million clones, approximately 95% occurring once. What was sequenced was naive CD4+ T cells from PBMCs. The subset was: CD45RA+ positively selected. Source of these receptors: a man aged 18-30 years in good health. Some clones in this sample may be carry-over from other donors' samples.

The chain uses TRBV2 and TRBJ1-2, with 7 bases matching TRBD1. This CDR3 comprises 15 residues. V dropped 5 bases and J dropped 5; count of bases not matched to a gene: 11. Germline CDR1 SNHLY, CDR2 FYNNEI. The CDR3, as DNA: TGTGCCAGCAGTTTTACCGGGACAGTCTCTTATGGCTACACCTTC. Translation: CASSFTGTVSYGYTF.

This clone was counted a single time. J is TRBJ1-1 and V is TRBV5-4; TRBD1 matches at 7 bases. Germline CDR1 reads SGHNT; CDR2 reads YYREEE (reference sequence). J was trimmed by 3 bases and V by 4 bases; bases with no gene match: 6. The CDR3 spans 14 residues. This CDR3 reads CASSGYRGYTEAFF. CDR3 sequence (DNA): TGTGCCAGCAGCGGATACAGGGGCTACACTGAAGCTTTCTTT.

The chain joins TRBV4-2 to TRBJ2-3, with TRBD2 identical over 9 bases. Germline V gene data show CDR1 as LGHNA and CDR2 as YNFKEQ. CDR3 size: 18 residues. V shed 0 bases and J 2 bases; nucleotides not matched to a gene: 9. CDR3 in amino acids: CASSQDRLAGPLTDTQYF. The CDR3 DNA reads as TGTGCCAGCAGCCAAGATAGGCTAGCGGGACCTCTCACAGATACGCAGTATTTT.

This clone appeared a single time. The chain carries TRBV7-9 and TRBJ1-3, with D uncertain. V was trimmed by 5 bases and J by 5 bases, leaving 10 bases between them. Germline V gene lookup returns CDR1 SEHNR and CDR2 FQNEAQ (reference sequence). The CDR3 extends over 13 amino acids. The CDR3: CASSPPTRNTIYF. The DNA for the CDR3 is TGTGCCAGCAGCCCCCCGACACGAAACACCATATATTTT. The variable domain in full, with the rest retrieved from reference TRBV7-9 and TRBJ1-3, is DTGVSQNPRHKITKRGQNVTFRCDPISEHNRLYWYRQTLGQGPEFLTYFQNEAQLEKSRLLSDRFSAERPKGSFSTLEIQRTEQGDSAMYLCASSPPTRNTIYFGEGSWLTVV.

The rearrangement links TRBV4-3 to TRBJ2-7, with 8 bases matching TRBD1. V was clipped by 2 bases and J by 2 bases; unmatched bases: 5. Germline V CDR1 and CDR2: LGHNA, YSLEER. This CDR3 spans 15 amino acids. CDR3 nucleotide sequence: TGCGCCAGCAGCCAACAGGGGGCGCAACCCTACGAGCAGTACTTC. Translation: CASSQQGAQPYEQYF.

This chain links TRBV5-4 with TRBJ1-1; 8 nucleotides align to TRBD1. Trimming at V came to 4 bases and at J to 1 base, leaving 6 bases not matched to a gene. CDR3 length equals 15 residues. Germline-derived CDR1 and CDR2 are SGHNT and YYREEE (reference sequence). The CDR3 spells CASSPGQVANTEAFF. In DNA form, the CDR3 reads TGTGCCAGCAGCCCGGGACAGGTTGCGAACACTGAAGCTTTCTTT. Looking up the rest from reference TRBV5-4 and TRBJ1-1 gives the full variable domain: ETGVTQSPTHLIKTRGQQVTLRCSSQSGHNTVSWYQQALGQGPQFIFQYYREEENGRGNFPPRFSGLQFPNYSSELNVNALELDDSALYLCASSPGQVANTEAFFGQGTRLTVV.

V usage is TRBV20-1 and J usage is TRBJ1-2, with 7 bases identical to TRBD1. This CDR3 comprises 11 residues. V lost 4 bases to trimming and J lost 8 bases; unmatched junction nucleotides: 4. The V gene's germline CDR1 is DFQATT and CDR2 SNEGSKA (reference sequence). DNA for the CDR3: TGCAGTGCTAAACACAGGGGCGGCTACACCTTC. As protein: CSAKHRGGYTF.

V usage is TRBV30 and J usage is TRBJ1-4; D is perhaps TRBD1 (5 bases). V was cut by 0 bases and J by 10 bases, with 12 bases left in between. The CDR3 is 13 amino acids. Germline CDR1 GTSNPN, CDR2 SVGIG (reference sequence). In DNA, the CDR3 is TGTGCCTGGAGTGTAGGGGCTCGGGGAAAACTGTTTTTT. Its translation is CAWSVGARGKLFF.

This chain uses TRBV11-2 with TRBJ2-1; a weak D match, TRBD2 (6 bases). Germline loops: CDR1 SGHAT, CDR2 FQNNGV. The germline V and J ends were trimmed by 1 base and 4 bases, with 20 bases remaining between them. The CDR3 runs to 18 residues. CDR3 sequence reads: CASSLVTTGSGLYNEQFF. CDR3 in DNA: TGTGCCAGCAGCTTAGTAACAACTGGGAGCGGGCTTTACAATGAGCAGTTCTTC.

CDR3 in amino acids: CASSVDVGNTIYF. CDR3 in DNA: TGTGCCAGCAGCGTAGATGTGGGAAACACCATATATTTT. This rearrangement joins TRBV9 to TRBJ1-3; D is ambiguous. CDR3 length equals 13 residues. Germline V gives CDR1 SGDLS, CDR2 YYNGEE. V lost 0 bases and J lost 4, with 5 bases in between.

The chain links TRBV2 to TRBJ2-1; no reliable D call. This CDR3 is 12 amino acids long. The V and J ends lost 6 bases and 6 bases respectively, with 9 bases between them. The V gene's germline CDR1 is SNHLY and CDR2 FYNNEI. DNA for the CDR3: TGTGCCAGCAGCGTTGGAGTCAATGAGCAGTTCTTC. It yields the protein CASSVGVNEQFF.

In its sample, this clone was seen once. The V call is TRBV28, the J call TRBJ2-3; possible D gene TRBD2, 6 bases. Germline V gene data show CDR1 as MDHEN and CDR2 as SYDVKM. The CDR3 is 16 amino acids. V was cut by 3 bases and J by 1 base, with 14 bases left in between. The CDR3 sequence is CASSLLRGTRTDTQYF. CDR3 DNA sequence: TGTGCCAGCAGTTTGCTCCGCGGGACCCGCACAGATACGCAGTATTTT.

The V gene is TRBV19, the J gene TRBJ1-5; D is unresolved. Germline lookup yields CDR1 LNHDA and CDR2 SQIVND (reference sequence). This CDR3 is 15 amino acids long. Trimming removed 5 bases from V and 0 bases from J, with 11 bases in between. CDR3 protein: CASSYTDNSNQPQHF. The CDR3 coding sequence is TGTGCCAGTAGTTATACAGATAATAGCAATCAGCCCCAGCATTTT.

V gene TRBV7-2 combines with J gene TRBJ2-1; 7 bases align to TRBD2. This CDR3 spans 15 amino acids. Germline V gene sequence: CDR1 SGHTA, CDR2 FQGNSA. V shed 1 base, J shed 7 bases, and the junction held 7 bases outside the gene matches. The CDR3 loop is CASSLGGRTRNEQFF. In DNA, the CDR3 is TGTGCCAGCAGCTTAGGCGGGAGAACGAGGAATGAGCAGTTCTTC.

V gene TRBV14 combines with J gene TRBJ2-1; 9 bases agree with TRBD2. The germline V gene has CDR1 SGHDN and CDR2 FVKESK. V lost 4 bases and J lost 3; bases outside the gene matches: 10. The CDR3 has 17 residues. The CDR3 protein is CASSPYGLREGYNEQFF. The CDR3 DNA is TGTGCCAGCAGCCCGTATGGGTTGCGGGAGGGCTACAATGAGCAGTTCTTC.

Concerning this clone itself: The sample contains more than one DNA sequence encoding this CDR3. J is TRBJ2-7 and V is TRBV5-1, with D uncertain. Germline V gene lookup returns CDR1 SGHRS and CDR2 YFSETQ. The CDR3 spans 14 residues. V lost 1 base and J 0 bases, leaving 8 bases between the germline ends. The CDR3 region is CASSLRPDSYEQYF. In DNA, the CDR3 is TGCGCCAGCAGCTTGAGACCGGACTCCTACGAGCAGTACTTC.

The gene calls are TRBV15 and TRBJ1-1; possible D gene TRBD1, 6 bases. CDR3 size: 13 residues. The germline V gene has CDR1 LNHNV and CDR2 YYDKDF (reference sequence). Between the trimmed V and J ends, which lost 0 bases and 11 bases, there was a span of 13 bases. CDR3 sequence: CATSRDRTGLAFF. CDR3 DNA sequence: TGTGCCACCAGCAGAGACCGCACAGGGTTGGCTTTCTTT.

The chain has TRBV4-3 and TRBJ2-5, with D unresolved. Trimming removed 0 bases from V and 2 bases from J, with 10 bases in between. Per the germline V gene, CDR1 is LGHNA and CDR2 is YSLEER. The CDR3 extends over 15 amino acids. This CDR3 reads CASSQDWGVQETQYF. CDR3 in DNA: TGCGCCAGCAGCCAAGATTGGGGTGTTCAAGAGACCCAGTACTTC.

In regard to this clone: Additional DNA sequences in this sample encode the identical CDR3. This sequence joins TRBV28 and TRBJ2-7; tentative D call: TRBD1 (5 bases). This CDR3 comprises 14 residues. V was shortened by 2 bases and J by 0 bases, with 8 bases between the two germline ends. Germline CDR1 is MDHEN and CDR2 is SYDVKM. The DNA of the CDR3 is TGTGCCAGCAGTTTACCAGGGAACTCCTACGAGCAGTACTTC. As protein: CASSLPGNSYEQYF.

This clone was detected only once. The chain has TRBV18 and TRBJ1-1; weak D call: TRBD1 (5 bases). Germline V gives CDR1 KGHSH, CDR2 LQKENI. The CDR3 has 14 amino acids. Trimming took off 2 bases at V and 6 bases at J, with 13 bases between the two ends. The chain's CDR3 is CASSPSAGPSEAFF. In nucleotides, the CDR3 is TGTGCCAGCTCACCAAGCGCAGGGCCCTCTGAAGCTTTCTTT.

The chain joins TRBV28 to TRBJ2-6; the D gene is possibly TRBD1 (5 bases). V was clipped by 4 bases and J by 2 bases, with 9 bases between them. CDR3 length: 15 residues. The V gene's germline CDR1 is MDHEN and CDR2 SYDVKM. CDR3 amino acids: CASSSLGAGANVLTF. As DNA, the CDR3 is TGTGCCAGCAGTTCCCTAGGGGCTGGGGCCAACGTCCTGACTTTC.

The rearrangement joins TRBV6-5 to TRBJ2-3; D is perhaps TRBD1 (6 bases). CDR1 MNHEY and CDR2 SVGAGI come from the germline V gene. Trimming took 6 bases from V and 2 from J, leaving 12 bases between them. The CDR3 has 14 amino acids. In nucleotides, the CDR3 is TGTGCCAGCAGCGAAGGACAGTACACAGATACGCAGTATTTT. Residues: CASSEGQYTDTQYF.

This sequence joins TRBV29-1 and TRBJ2-2, with TRBD1 as a possible D gene (5 bases). The CDR3 loop spans 14 amino acids. The germline V gene has CDR1 SQVTM and CDR2 ANQGSEA. V lost 8 bases and J lost 2, with 15 bases in between. The CDR3 protein is CSTRTGANTGELFF. In DNA, the CDR3 is TGCAGCACACGAACAGGAGCAAACACCGGGGAGCTGTTTTTT.

The chain employs TRBV6-4 and TRBJ2-7, with 10 bases fitting TRBD2. The junction had 13 bases not matched to a gene; V was cut back by 5 bases and J by 0 bases. The CDR3 runs 18 residues. The germline gives CDR1 MRHNA, CDR2 SNTAGT. CDR3 sequence: CASSPKRGGQAYSYEQYF. DNA for the CDR3: TGTGCCAGCAGTCCAAAGCGGGGGGGACAGGCATACTCCTACGAGCAGTACTTC.

The chain is built from TRBV11-2 and TRBJ1-2; 7 nucleotides match TRBD1. The J segment lost 4 bases and the V segment lost 4 bases, leaving 12 bases of the junction unmatched. The germline gives CDR1 SGHAT, CDR2 FQNNGV. The CDR3 length is 16 residues. CDR3 nucleotides: TGTGCCAGCAGCTCATCACAGGGGCATTGGGGCTATGGCTACACCTTC. It is translated as CASSSSQGHWGYGYTF.

Notes on this clone: An end of the junction does not agree with germline; a read error may underlie this. The chain recombines TRBV28 with TRBJ1-2, with unresolved D. Germline CDR1 is MDHEN and CDR2 is SYDVKM. The CDR3 extends over 12 amino acids. CDR3 sequence: CASSPAQRVLTF. The DNA for the CDR3 is TGTGCCAGTTCCCCCGCCCAACGTGTCCTAACTTTC.

The rearrangement links TRBV6-1 to TRBJ2-1; D remains unclear. Germline-derived CDR1 and CDR2 are MNHNS and SASEGT. The V gene lost 8 bases and the J gene lost 8 bases, with 19 bases spanning the gap. The CDR3 is 14 amino acids. The CDR3 DNA sequence: TGTGCCAGCTCCCCCCGCCCTGACCTGGATGAGCAGTTCTTC. As protein: CASSPRPDLDEQFF.

V gene TRBV5-1 combines with J gene TRBJ2-3, with 12 bases fitting TRBD2. V shed 4 bases and J 5 bases; nucleotides not matched to a gene: 8. The CDR3 is 16 residues long. Germline V gene lookup returns CDR1 SGHRS and CDR2 YFSETQ. The CDR3 reads CASSPTSGRQGDTQYF. CDR3 nucleotide sequence: TGCGCCAGCAGCCCGACTAGCGGGAGACAAGGAGATACGCAGTATTTT.

The rearrangement links TRBV7-9 to TRBJ2-1; no reliable D call. This CDR3 is built from 18 residues. The ends were cut back, 5 bases at V and 0 bases at J, with 20 bases in the middle. Germline V gives CDR1 SEHNR, CDR2 FQNEAQ (reference sequence). CDR3 residues: CASSQSRLNVLSYNEQFF. The CDR3 nucleotides read TGTGCCAGCAGCCAAAGCCGACTCAACGTACTCTCCTACAATGAGCAGTTCTTC. The entire variable domain, with the rest obtained from reference TRBV7-9 and TRBJ2-1, is as follows: DTGVSQNPRHKITKRGQNVTFRCDPISEHNRLYWYRQTLGQGPEFLTYFQNEAQLEKSRLLSDRFSAERPKGSFSTLEIQRTEQGDSAMYLCASSQSRLNVLSYNEQFFGPGTRLTVL.

The table lists this clone with a few counts. The chain combines TRBV18 with TRBJ1-1; D not resolved. Germline V gene sequence: CDR1 KGHSH, CDR2 LQKENI. The CDR3 contains 14 residues. V was trimmed by 1 base and J by 1 base, leaving 7 bases between them. The CDR3 loop is CASSPLVPNTEAFF. In nucleotides, the CDR3 is TGTGCCAGCTCACCACTAGTGCCGAACACTGAAGCTTTCTTT.

J is TRBJ1-2 and V is TRBV30; no clear D. Trimming removed 1 base at V and 3 bases at J, with 15 bases between. The CDR3 sequence is 15 residues long. Germline loops: CDR1 GTSNPN, CDR2 SVGIG (reference sequence). The CDR3 DNA follows: TGTGCCTGGAGTGCCGCCCCCCGGAGGGACTATGGCTACACCTTC. Protein product: CAWSAAPRRDYGYTF.

The chain joins TRBV6-6 to TRBJ1-2; D possibly corresponds to TRBD1 (6 bases). The CDR3 extends over 15 amino acids. Trimming removed 0 bases at V and 7 bases at J, with 15 bases between. Germline V gene lookup returns CDR1 MNHNY and CDR2 SVGAGI (reference sequence). This CDR3 reads CASSYSPPGAGGYTF. Here the CDR3 DNA reads TGTGCCAGCAGTTACTCGCCGCCGGGGGCGGGTGGCTACACCTTC.